The rows below give T cell receptor beta chains drawn from one sample of a study of blood T cell repertoires in COVID-19. Clones were read by immunoSEQ multiplex PCR, and TCRdb kept only the in-frame ones, dropping some. The sample lists approximately 90,000 clones, roughly 84% occurring once. The specimen sequenced was peripheral blood. The receptors come from an elderly woman with active or convalescent COVID-19. CDR3s include the opening cysteine and the closing phenylalanine or tryptophan. The D gene is left open where the match is weak. Clone size appears in some rows only: once, few, many, or a class for an expanded clone.

clone_size	d_call	j_call	v_call	cdr3_aa	cdr3_nt
-	TRBD1	TRBJ2-7	TRBV10-3	CAIRGTGNSYEQYF	TGTGCCATCAGGGGGACAGGGAATTCCTACGAGCAGTACTTC
few	TRBD1	TRBJ1-6	TRBV20-1	CSASQGQGRSPLHF	TGCAGTGCAAGTCAGGGACAGGGTCGATCACCCCTCCACTTT
-	-	TRBJ1-5	TRBV12-3/TRBV12-4	CASSPTVIPQHF	TGTGCCAGCAGTCCAACAGTTATTCCCCAGCATTTT
-	TRBD1	TRBJ1-5	TRBV6-5	CASILDRGNQPQHF	TGTGCCAGCATACTGGACAGGGGGAATCAGCCCCAGCATTTT
few	-	TRBJ2-7	TRBV5-1	CASSLDGTSLYEQYF	TGCGCCAGCAGCTTGGATGGGACAAGCCTGTACGAGCAGTACTTC
-	TRBD1	TRBJ1-1	TRBV5-1	CASSSGQGSSTEAFF	TGCGCCAGCAGCTCCGGACAGGGGTCGAGCACTGAAGCTTTCTTT
-	TRBD1	TRBJ1-1	TRBV10-3	CAKSTGEGTEAFF	TGTGCCAAATCGACAGGGGAGGGCACTGAAGCTTTCTTT
few	-	TRBJ1-5	TRBV4-1	CASSQDGGGRGPQHF	TGCGCCAGCAGCCAAGATGGGGGAGGGAGGGGGCCCCAGCATTTT
few	TRBD1	TRBJ1-4	TRBV25-1	CASSQDRVGEKLFF	TGTGCCAGCAGCCAGGACAGGGTAGGCGAAAAACTGTTTTTT
-	TRBD1	TRBJ2-1	TRBV2	CASREPGGLWNEQFF	TGTGCCAGCAGGGAGCCAGGGGGCCTATGGAATGAGCAGTTCTTC
-	-	TRBJ2-1	TRBV4-1	CASSQDTSGLYNEQFF	TGCGCCAGCAGCCAAGATACAAGCGGCCTTTACAATGAGCAGTTCTTC
-	TRBD1	TRBJ2-6	TRBV4-1	CASSQDDRGESGANVLTF	TGCGCCAGCAGCCAAGACGACAGGGGAGAGTCTGGGGCCAACGTCCTGACTTTC
-	-	TRBJ2-7	TRBV18	CASSPPTSVYEQYF	TGTGCCAGCTCACCTCCGACTAGTGTCTACGAGCAGTACTTC
-	-	TRBJ1-6	TRBV6-1	CASSELRNSNSPLHF	TGTGCCAGCAGTGAACTGAGGAATAGTAATTCACCCCTCCACTTT
-	-	TRBJ1-2	TRBV21-1	CASTQNRSRLYGYTF	TGTGCCAGCACCCAAAATCGCAGTCGATTGTATGGCTACACCTTC
few	-	TRBJ2-7	TRBV7-2	CASSWGQASYEQYF	TGTGCCAGCAGCTGGGGACAAGCCTCCTACGAGCAGTACTTC
few	-	TRBJ1-3	TRBV19	CASRLTGSGNTIYF	TGTGCCAGTAGGCTTACAGGGTCGGGAAACACCATATATTTT
-	TRBD1	TRBJ1-1	TRBV5-1	CASSEGQGIGGTEAFF	TGCGCCAGCTCCGAAGGACAGGGAATCGGTGGAACTGAAGCTTTCTTT
-	TRBD1	TRBJ2-5	TRBV25-1	CASSGTGVETQYF	TGTGCCAGCAGTGGCACAGGGGTAGAGACCCAGTACTTC
few	-	TRBJ1-5	TRBV28	CASMGGGDYQPQHF	TGTGCCAGCATGGGTGGGGGGGATTATCAGCCCCAGCATTTT
-	-	TRBJ1-1	TRBV28	CASSPAPEYTEAFF	TGTGCCAGCAGCCCGGCCCCGGAGTACACTGAAGCTTTCTTT
-	-	TRBJ2-7	TRBV11-2	CASSFGQVTYEQYF	TGTGCCAGCAGCTTTGGGCAAGTTACCTACGAGCAGTACTTC
-	-	TRBJ2-5	TRBV5-1	CASSFDPQGKTQYF	TGCGCCAGCAGCTTCGACCCTCAGGGGAAGACCCAGTACTTC
-	-	TRBJ1-4	TRBV19	CASSINRSNEKLFF	TGTGCCAGTAGTATAAACAGAAGTAATGAAAAACTGTTTTTT
-	-	TRBJ2-5	TRBV6-2/TRBV6-3	CASSPTGQETQYF	TGTGCCAGCAGTCCGACAGGCCAAGAGACCCAGTACTTC
-	-	TRBJ2-7	TRBV6-6	CASSYGRGDYEQYF	TGTGCCAGCAGTTATGGAAGGGGTGACTACGAGCAGTACTTC
-	TRBD1	TRBJ1-1	TRBV6-5	CASRKTGGSTEAFF	TGTGCCAGCAGGAAGACAGGGGGAAGCACTGAAGCTTTCTTT
once	-	TRBJ2-1	TRBV9	CASSVASHEQFF	TGTGCCAGCAGCGTAGCTAGTCATGAGCAGTTCTTC